Listed below are T cell receptor beta chains from one sample, sequenced in a study of cytomegalovirus exposure and HLA in healthy donors. TCRdb's copy holds only in-frame clones and misses some; the assay was immunoSEQ multiplex PCR. The sample shows 150,000 to 200,000 clones, around 80% of them seen only once. Sequences were obtained from PBMCs. Source of these receptors: a woman aged 40 to 55 in good health and CMV-seropositive. The CDR3 runs from the conserved cysteine through the conserved F or W. A D gene is named only where the DNA matches it firmly. A row's size may be missing; if present it is once, few, many or a size class.

-,TRBV4-2,TRBJ2-2,-,TGTGCCAGCAGCCAAGACGCGGGGACGAACACCGGGGAGCTGTTTTTT,CASSQDAGTNTGELFF
TRBD2,TRBV5-4,TRBJ2-5,once,TGTGCCAGCAGCTTGGCCTTAGCGGGAATACAAGAGACCCAGTACTTC,CASSLALAGIQETQYF
TRBD1,TRBV6-5,TRBJ2-2,-,TGTGCCAGCCGGACAGGGGCCACCGGGGAGCTGTTTTTT,CASRTGATGELFF
-,TRBV4-2,TRBJ2-7,-,TGTGCCAGCAGCCCTGGCGCCACAACTAGCTACGAGCAGTACTTC,CASSPGATTSYEQYF
TRBD2,TRBV19,TRBJ2-3,-,TGTGCCAGTAGTACTTTTATAGCGGGGAGCACAGATACGCAGTATTTT,CASSTFIAGSTDTQYF
TRBD1,TRBV7-9,TRBJ1-1,-,TGTGCCAGCAGCTACCGACAGGGGGTGAACACTGAAGCTTTCTTT,CASSYRQGVNTEAFF
TRBD1,TRBV7-3,TRBJ2-3,-,TGTGCCAGCAGCACCGGGACAGGGGGCAAAGATACGCAGTATTTT,CASSTGTGGKDTQYF
TRBD1,TRBV19,TRBJ1-5,-,TGTGCCAGTAGTATTAGGTCAGGGGGCGATCAGCCCCAGCATTTT,CASSIRSGGDQPQHF
TRBD1,TRBV11-1,TRBJ2-3,-,TGTGCCAGCAGCTCCCCCGACAGGGGGGCCACAGATACGCAGTATTTT,CASSSPDRGATDTQYF
-,TRBV18,TRBJ1-3,-,TGTGCCAGCGCCCTGAGCTCTGGAAACACCATATATTTT,CASALSSGNTIYF
TRBD2,TRBV28,TRBJ2-7,-,TGTGCCAGCAGTTCCGGGGGGGAGGACAACTACGAGCAGTACTTC,CASSSGGEDNYEQYF
TRBD1,TRBV7-2,TRBJ1-4,few,TGTGCCAGCAACAGGGGCGCGGATGAAAAACTGTTTTTT,CASNRGADEKLFF
TRBD2,TRBV11-2,TRBJ2-7,few,TGTGCCAGCAGCTTTAGGGGACTAGCGGGAGAGGAGCAGTACTTC,CASSFRGLAGEEQYF
-,TRBV6-5,TRBJ1-1,-,TGTGCCACTCGCGGGGGCATGAACACTGAAGCTTTCTTT,CATRGGMNTEAFF
TRBD1,TRBV6-4,TRBJ2-3,-,TGTGCCAGCAGTGAGGGACAGGGGGCAAGGTCAGATACGCAGTATTTT,CASSEGQGARSDTQYF
-,TRBV9,TRBJ1-4,few,TGTGCCAGCAGCGGGCGTGGAGCTAATGAAAAACTGTTTTTT,CASSGRGANEKLFF
-,TRBV6-6,TRBJ1-5,-,TGTGCCAGCAGGCAGGGGAGTCAGCCCCAGCATTTT,CASRQGSQPQHF
TRBD2,TRBV27,TRBJ2-1,-,TGTGCCAGCAGTTTGGCTAGCGGGAACAATGAGCAGTTCTTC,CASSLASGNNEQFF
-,TRBV5-1,TRBJ2-2,few,TGCGCCAGCAGCTTGGACACAAACACCGGGGAGCTGTTTTTT,CASSLDTNTGELFF
-,TRBV5-6,TRBJ1-3,-,TGTGCCAGCAGCTGGTGGAGGGTCGCTGGAAACACCATATATTTT,CASSWWRVAGNTIYF
-,TRBV19,TRBJ1-2,-,TGTGCCAGTAGTCGTCCTGATTTTAGGGGCAATGGCTACACCTTC,CASSRPDFRGNGYTF
TRBD2,TRBV5-1,TRBJ2-3,-,TGCGCCAGCAGCTTACCGGGACTAGCGGGCCCGGGACGTGCAGATACGCAGTATTTT,CASSLPGLAGPGRADTQYF
TRBD2,TRBV2,TRBJ2-7,once,TGTGCCAGCAGTGGGACTAGCGGCTACTACGAGCAGTACTTC,CASSGTSGYYEQYF
-,TRBV5-1,TRBJ2-1,-,TGCGCCAGCAGCATTGACTATTCTCATGAGCAGTTCTTC,CASSIDYSHEQFF
TRBD1,TRBV19,TRBJ1-4,-,TGTGCCAGTAGTATCTCGGGACAGGGTGGGGAAAAACTGTTTTTT,CASSISGQGGEKLFF
-,TRBV6-5,TRBJ2-7,-,TGTGCCAGCGCCAAAGGGGCGACAGGTTCCTACGAGCAGTACTTC,CASAKGATGSYEQYF
TRBD2,TRBV4-1,TRBJ2-7,few,TGCGCCAGCAGCCTATCGGGAGGGCCTACCTACGAGCAGTACTTC,CASSLSGGPTYEQYF
-,TRBV19,TRBJ1-2,-,TGTGCCAGTAGTATAGGAAGGGGACAAAACTATGGCTACACCTTC,CASSIGRGQNYGYTF
TRBD1,TRBV28,TRBJ1-2,-,TGTGCCAGCACCATGGGGGTCGGGACAGTCCTCTATGGCTACACCTTC,CASTMGVGTVLYGYTF
-,TRBV25-1,TRBJ2-7,-,TGTGCCAGCAGTGACTACCGGGACATATCCTACGAGCAGTACTTC,CASSDYRDISYEQYF
TRBD2,TRBV5-1,TRBJ2-3,few,TGCGCCAGCAGGGGTGGACTAGCGGGTTTCACAGATACGCAGTATTTT,CASRGGLAGFTDTQYF
-,TRBV5-1,TRBJ2-6,-,TGCGCCAGCAGCCCGACGGGGGGCCGCGATTCTGGGGCCAACGTCCTGACTTTC,CASSPTGGRDSGANVLTF
-,TRBV30,TRBJ2-2,once,TGTGCCTGGAGTGTACTGAACACCGGGGAGCTGTTTTTT,CAWSVLNTGELFF
-,TRBV5-8,TRBJ2-3,few,TGTGCCAGCAGCTTGGGACAGAGAACTAGCACAGATACGCAGTATTTT,CASSLGQRTSTDTQYF
TRBD1,TRBV6-6,TRBJ1-1,-,TGTGCCAGCTGGGGACAGGAGATGAACACTGAAGCTTTCTTT,CASWGQEMNTEAFF
TRBD1,TRBV5-1,TRBJ2-7,-,TGCGCCAGCAGCTTGGGTCCACAGGGGTACGAGCAGTACTTC,CASSLGPQGYEQYF
-,TRBV5-1,TRBJ1-2,-,TGCGCCAGCAGCTTGGAAGGGGCCTATGGCTACACCTTC,CASSLEGAYGYTF
-,TRBV30,TRBJ2-7,-,TGTGCCGGGAGTGTCGGGTGGGAGGGGGGGGTCGAGCAGTACTTC,CAGSVGWEGGVEQYF
TRBD1,TRBV4-1,TRBJ2-6,-,TGCGCCAGCAGCCTTGGACAGGGGCCCATCTCTGGGGCCAACGTCCTGACTTTC,CASSLGQGPISGANVLTF
TRBD1,TRBV30,TRBJ1-2,-,TGTGCCTGGAGTCGAACAGGGGAAACTGGCTACACCTTC,CAWSRTGETGYTF
TRBD1,TRBV5-1,TRBJ2-7,-,TGCGCCAGCAGCCCGGGACAGGGATCCCGCGAGCAGTACTTC,CASSPGQGSREQYF
-,TRBV7-7,TRBJ2-3,few,TGTGCTAGCAGCTTCGCTCCGACTAGCACAGATACGCAGTATTTT,CASSFAPTSTDTQYF
TRBD2,TRBV5-4,TRBJ2-7,-,TGTGCCAGCAGCCGAGCGGGAGGGGCCTACGGGCAGTACTTC,CASSRAGGAYGQYF
TRBD2,TRBV19,TRBJ2-1,-,TGTGCCAGTAGTATGGCCCGGACTAGCGGGTACAATGAGCAGTTCTTC,CASSMARTSGYNEQFF
TRBD1,TRBV29-1,TRBJ1-2,-,TGCAGCGTTGATCAGGGACAGGGAGAAGGCTACACCTTC,CSVDQGQGEGYTF
TRBD1,TRBV28,TRBJ1-4,-,TGTGCCAGCAGTTCCGACAGGGTGGTAGGTGAAAAACTGTTTTTT,CASSSDRVVGEKLFF
-,TRBV28,TRBJ1-5,-,TGTGCCAGCACCCCCTGGGGGGATAGCAATCAGCCCCAGCATTTT,CASTPWGDSNQPQHF